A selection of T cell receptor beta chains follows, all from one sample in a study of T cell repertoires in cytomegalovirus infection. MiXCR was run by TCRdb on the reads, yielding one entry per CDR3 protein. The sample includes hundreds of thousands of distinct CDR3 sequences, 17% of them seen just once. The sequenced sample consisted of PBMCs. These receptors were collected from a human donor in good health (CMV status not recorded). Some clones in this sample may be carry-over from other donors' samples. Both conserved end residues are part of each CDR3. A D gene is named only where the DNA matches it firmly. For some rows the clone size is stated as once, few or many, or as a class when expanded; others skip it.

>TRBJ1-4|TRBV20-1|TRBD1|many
TGCAGCGGGAAGGGTGGGACAGGGGGCGAAAAACTGTTTTTT
CSGKGGTGGEKLFF
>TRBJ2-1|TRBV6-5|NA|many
TGTGCCAGCAGTTACTCGGGGAACAGGCCCCTGAACAATGAGCAGTTCTTC
CASSYSGNRPLNNEQFF
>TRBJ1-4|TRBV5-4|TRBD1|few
TGTGCCAGCAGCATGGACCGGGGACAGAGCGGTGGAGAAAAACTGTTTTTT
CASSMDRGQSGGEKLFF
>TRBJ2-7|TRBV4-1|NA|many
TGCGCCAGCAGCCACCCTGGGGGGTCCTACGAGCAGTACTTC
CASSHPGGSYEQYF
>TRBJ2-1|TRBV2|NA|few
TGTGCCAGCAGTGAGGGGGCGAATGAGCAGTTCTTC
CASSEGANEQFF
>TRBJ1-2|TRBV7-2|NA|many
TGTGCCAGCAGCTTAGTTAACAGCCCCGAAGGGAGCTACACCTTC
CASSLVNSPEGSYTF
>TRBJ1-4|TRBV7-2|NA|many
TGTGCCAGCAGCCTCGTCCGAGACACCGGGATTCTGTTTTTT
CASSLVRDTGILFF
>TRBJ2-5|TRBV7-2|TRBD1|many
TGTGCCAGCAGCTTAGGGCGGACAGGCGGTGGGACCCAGTACTTC
CASSLGRTGGGTQYF
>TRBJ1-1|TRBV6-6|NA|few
TGTGCCAGCAGCACAGTGAACACTGAAGCTTTCTTT
CASSTVNTEAFF
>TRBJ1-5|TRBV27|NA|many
TGTGCCAGCCGTCTTGACCGCAATCAGCCCCAGCATTTT
CASRLDRNQPQHF
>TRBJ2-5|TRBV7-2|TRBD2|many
TGTGCCAGCAGCTTAGCACTAGCGGGGGGAGGGGAGACCCAGTACTTC
CASSLALAGGGETQYF
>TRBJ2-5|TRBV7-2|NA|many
TGTGCCAGCAGCCAGGCGGGGTTTCGGGAGACCCAGTACTTC
CASSQAGFRETQYF
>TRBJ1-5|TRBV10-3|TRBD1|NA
TGTGCCATCAGTGAATTCGGACAGGGTAGCAATCAGCCCCAGCATTTT
CAISEFGQGSNQPQHF
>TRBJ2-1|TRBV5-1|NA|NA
TGCGCCAGCAGCTTGGTACAGCAAAATGAGCAGTTCTTC
CASSLVQQNEQFF
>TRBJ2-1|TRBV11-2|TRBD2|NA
TGTGCCAGCAGCCCCGGGGGGGCATCGGACAATGAGCAGTTCTTC
CASSPGGASDNEQFF
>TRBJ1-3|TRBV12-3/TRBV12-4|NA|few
TGTGCCAGCAGCCCTGGGGACCGGGGCTCTGGAAACACCATATATTTT
CASSPGDRGSGNTIYF
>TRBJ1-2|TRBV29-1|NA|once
TGCAGCGTTGAAGGTCCGGCAGATTACTATGGCTACACCTTC
CSVEGPADYYGYTF
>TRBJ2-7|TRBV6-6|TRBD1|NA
TGTGCCAGCAGTTACTCGAGACAGGGGGCCAACGAGCAGTACTTC
CASSYSRQGANEQYF
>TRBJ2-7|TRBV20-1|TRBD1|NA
TGCAGTGCAAGCCTGGCCAGGGGGCGGCGGGAGCAGTACTTC
CSASLARGRREQYF
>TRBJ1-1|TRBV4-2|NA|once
TGTGCCAGCAGTCCTCAAGAGAGTTTAAACACTGAAGCTTTCTTT
CASSPQESLNTEAFF
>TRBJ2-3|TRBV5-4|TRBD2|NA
TGTGCCAGCAGCTTGGGACTAGCGGGGACCTCTAGGGATACGCAGTATTTT
CASSLGLAGTSRDTQYF
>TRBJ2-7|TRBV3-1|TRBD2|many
TGTGCCAGCAGCCAAGGTAGCGGGGGCTACGAGCAGTACTTC
CASSQGSGGYEQYF
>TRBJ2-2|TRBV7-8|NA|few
TGTGCCAGCAGCCTAGGACCAGGGGGGCCCAACACCGGGGAGCTGTTTTTT
CASSLGPGGPNTGELFF
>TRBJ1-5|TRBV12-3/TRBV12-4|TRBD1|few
TGTGCCAGCAGCCGGAAGGGACAGGGGCCCCAGCATTTT
CASSRKGQGPQHF
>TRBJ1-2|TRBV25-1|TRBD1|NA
TGTGCCAGCAGTGCTCACTTCTGGAGACAGGGGGCGCAAGGCTACACCTTC
CASSAHFWRQGAQGYTF
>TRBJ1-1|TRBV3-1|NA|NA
TGTGCCAGCAGCCAAAACGGCATGAACACTGAAGCTTTCTTT
CASSQNGMNTEAFF
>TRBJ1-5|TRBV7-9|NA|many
TGTGCCAGCAGCTCGTCAGAATACCAGCCCCAGCATTTT
CASSSSEYQPQHF
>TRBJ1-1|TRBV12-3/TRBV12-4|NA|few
TGTGCCAGCATACCGAATCTAGGGGGGCTCACTGAAGCTTTCTTT
CASIPNLGGLTEAFF
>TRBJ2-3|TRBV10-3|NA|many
TGTGCCATCAGTGAGGGGGACACAGATACGCAGTATTTT
CAISEGDTDTQYF
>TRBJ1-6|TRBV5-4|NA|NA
TGTGCCAGCAGCTTGAGAAGGACGACTGATTCACCCCTCCACTTT
CASSLRRTTDSPLHF
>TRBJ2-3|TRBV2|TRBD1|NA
TGTGCCAGCAGTATACAGGGGGGAGGTGGAGATACGCAGTATTTT
CASSIQGGGGDTQYF
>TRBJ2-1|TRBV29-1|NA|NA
TGCAGCGTTGAGTCTGAGCAGTTCTTC
CSVESEQFF
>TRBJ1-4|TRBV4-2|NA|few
TGTGCCAGCAGCCAAGATCCGGGGGCAACTAATGAAAAACTGTTTTTT
CASSQDPGATNEKLFF
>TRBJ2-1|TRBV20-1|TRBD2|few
TGCAGTGCTAGTATTAATAGCGGGGGGGCCCAGAATGAGCAGTTCTTC
CSASINSGGAQNEQFF
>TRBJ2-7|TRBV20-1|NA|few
TGCAGTGCTCGCACGAAAAGGGGATTTCCCGAGCAGTACTTC
CSARTKRGFPEQYF
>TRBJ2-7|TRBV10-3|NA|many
TGTGCCATCAGTGACCCCACGCTGTCCTACGAGCAGTACTTC
CAISDPTLSYEQYF
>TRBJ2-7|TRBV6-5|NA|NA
TGTGCCAGCAGTTACCGGGACACCTACTACGAGCAGTACTTC
CASSYRDTYYEQYF
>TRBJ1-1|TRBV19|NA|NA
TGTGCCAGTACCGACCCGAACGTGAACACTGAAGCTTTCTTT
CASTDPNVNTEAFF
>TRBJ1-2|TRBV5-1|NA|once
TGCGCCAGCAGCGAAAGCGTCGGGCTTACGGGCTACACCTTC
CASSESVGLTGYTF
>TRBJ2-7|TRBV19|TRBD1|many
TGTGCCAGTAGTAATCAACATTCGGGACAGGGCTCAATCTACGAGCAGTACTTC
CASSNQHSGQGSIYEQYF
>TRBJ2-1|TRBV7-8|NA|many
TGTGCCAGCAGCTTAGCGTACAGGGTCCGGGGATTCGAGCGTGAGCAGTTCTTC
CASSLAYRVRGFEREQFF
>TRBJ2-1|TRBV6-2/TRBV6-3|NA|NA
TGTGCCAGCAGTTACCCTAGCGTCCGGACTCTAACTTTATCCTACAATGAGCAGTTCTTC
CASSYPSVRTLTLSYNEQFF
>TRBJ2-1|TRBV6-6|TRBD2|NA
TGTGCCAGCAGGGATGGGACTAGTGGCGCCAATGAGCAGTTCTTC
CASRDGTSGANEQFF
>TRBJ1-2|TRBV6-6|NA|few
TGTGCCAGCAGTTTCGCCGGGGTGGAGGATGGCTACACCTTC
CASSFAGVEDGYTF
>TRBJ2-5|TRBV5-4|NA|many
TGTGCCAGCAGCCCGGGGGGCCTAGACAAACAAGAGACCCAGTACTTC
CASSPGGLDKQETQYF
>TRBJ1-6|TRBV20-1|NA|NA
TGCAGTGCTACTGGAGGGTGGAGCTCCTATAATTCACCCCTCCACTTT
CSATGGWSSYNSPLHF
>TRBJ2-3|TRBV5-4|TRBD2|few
TGTGCCAGCAGCTTGGTTTCTAGCGGTTCCCCCCTGAGCACAGATACGCAGTATTTT
CASSLVSSGSPLSTDTQYF
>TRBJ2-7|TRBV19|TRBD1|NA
TGTGCCAGTAGAACGCGGACAGGGGCCTACGAGCAGTACTTC
CASRTRTGAYEQYF
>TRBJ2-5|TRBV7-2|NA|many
TGTGCCAGCAGCCCCAACCCCGGGGGCCAAGAGACCCAGTACTTC
CASSPNPGGQETQYF
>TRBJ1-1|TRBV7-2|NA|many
TGTGCCACCGACTTAGTGGGCCAGAACACTGAAGCTTTCTTT
CATDLVGQNTEAFF
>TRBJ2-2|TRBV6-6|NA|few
TGTGCCAGCAGTTACGTTCGGGGCGCGGGCGGGGAGCTGTTTTTT
CASSYVRGAGGELFF
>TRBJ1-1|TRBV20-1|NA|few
TGCAGTGCTAGAGGGCCCCGGGGGTTGAAAGCTTTCTTT
CSARGPRGLKAFF
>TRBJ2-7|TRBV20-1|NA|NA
TGCAGTGCTACTCCCACCCTCCCTGAAAGCTCCTACGAGCAGTACTTC
CSATPTLPESSYEQYF
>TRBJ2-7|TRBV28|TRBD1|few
TGTGCCAGCAGTACCCCGGGACAGGGAACCTACGAGCAGTACTTC
CASSTPGQGTYEQYF